The sequence of this T cell receptor beta chain was determined in a study of graft-versus-host responses after intestinal transplantation. The overall study: Grafts were multivisceral, liver-intestinal, or isolated intestinal. Recipients were all induced with anti-thymocyte globulin, then given tacrolimus and steroids for around three years. Study-wide results and caveats: Graft-versus-host to host-versus-graft clonal ratios in allografts were high in patients with graft-donor T cell macrochimerism. Recipient-marrow GvH clones were detected, some having first appeared in ileum or blood.

J gave up 0 bases and V 10 bases, and 6 bases lay outside the gene matches. The V gene's germline CDR1 is SEHNR and CDR2 FQNEAQ (reference sequence). The CDR3 runs 15 residues. Points on this clone: The antigen remains unidentified.

The table came from immunoSEQ multiplex PCR; TCRdb's copy has only in-frame clones and leaves some out. The sample records 60,000 to 80,000 clones, 90% being singletons. The sequencing here drew on unstimulated CD8+ T cells sorted from spleen or lymph node cells, taken before intestinal transplant. The chain is built from TRBV7-9 and TRBJ2-3, with 11 bases lining up with TRBD2. This receptor was obtained from a human donor who received an intestinal transplant. CDR3 protein: CATTLAGGSTDTQYF. The CDR3 DNA reads TGTGCCACAACCCTAGCGGGGGGAAGCACAGATACGCAGTATTTT. Variable domain in full (rest from reference TRBV7-9 and TRBJ2-3): DTGVSQNPRHKITKRGQNVTFRCDPISEHNRLYWYRQTLGQGPEFLTYFQNEAQLEKSRLLSDRFSAERPKGSFSTLEIQRTEQGDSAMYLCATTLAGGSTDTQYFGPGTRLTVL.